This record looks at one TCR beta chain sequence and its context. This record comes from a study of blood T cell repertoires in COVID-19. Study-level information: T cells, B-cell-depleted T cells, or PBMCs supplied cDNA or gDNA.

Per the study methods: Amplification of reference gene primers was used by the study to estimate nucleated cell counts. TCRdb's copy holds only in-frame clones and misses some; the assay was immunoSEQ multiplex PCR. V, J and clone size were drawn from that table, and D and trimming were deduced from the DNA. The sample holds around 270,000 clones; about 85% are singletons and the top ten take 4.2%. The sequenced material came from peripheral blood. The clonotype was recovered from a man in his sixties with acute or convalescent COVID-19.

CDR3 sequence reads: CASSPGTGSGGYTF. The CDR3 DNA is TGTGCCAGCAGTCCCGGGACAGGGAGCGGCGGCTACACCTTC. The genes are TRBV3-1 (or the pseudogene TRBV3-2) and TRBJ1-2, with TRBD1 matching over 9 bases. The CDR3 has 14 amino acids. V lost 6 bases to trimming and J lost 8 bases; unmatched junction nucleotides: 10. Per germline, CDR1 LGHDT and CDR2 YNNKEL (reference sequence).